This T cell receptor (beta chain) was sequenced in a study of cytomegalovirus exposure and HLA in healthy donors. Researchers ran the PCR with 60 Vbeta and 13 Jbeta primers. TCRdb keeps only in-frame clones here, not all; method: immunoSEQ multiplex PCR. The data contain roughly 100,000 clones, 70% to 90% of them seen just once; the ten biggest clones take up about 2.5%. Study-level results: The likely origin of a cluster of highly shared sequence variants was a sequencing artifact.

Notes on this clone: Its target is not known.

The CDR3 is made up of 11 amino acids. The V gene lost 5 bases and the J gene lost 7 bases, with 12 bases spanning the gap. Germline V gives CDR1 SQVTM, CDR2 ANQGSEA. The sequence derives from a man aged 40-49 years in good health and CMV-seronegative. The chain employs TRBV29-1 and TRBJ2-7; D is perhaps TRBD2 (5 bases). The specimen was PBMCs. The CDR3 protein is CSVRGAGEQYF. The CDR3 coding sequence is TGCAGCGTTCGGGGAGCTGGGGAGCAGTACTTC.